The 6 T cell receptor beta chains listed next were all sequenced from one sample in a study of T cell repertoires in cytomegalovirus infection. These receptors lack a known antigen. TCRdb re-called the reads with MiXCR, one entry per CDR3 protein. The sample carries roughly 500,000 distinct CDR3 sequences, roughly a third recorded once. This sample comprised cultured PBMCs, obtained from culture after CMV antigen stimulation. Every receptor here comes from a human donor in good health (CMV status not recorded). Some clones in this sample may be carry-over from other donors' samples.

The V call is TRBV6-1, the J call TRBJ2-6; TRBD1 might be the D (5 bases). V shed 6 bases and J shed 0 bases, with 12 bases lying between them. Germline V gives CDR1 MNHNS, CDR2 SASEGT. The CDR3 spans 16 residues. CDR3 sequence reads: CASRALQGSGANVLTF. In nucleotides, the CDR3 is TGTGCCAGCAGGGCGCTGCAGGGCTCTGGGGCCAACGTCCTGACTTTC.

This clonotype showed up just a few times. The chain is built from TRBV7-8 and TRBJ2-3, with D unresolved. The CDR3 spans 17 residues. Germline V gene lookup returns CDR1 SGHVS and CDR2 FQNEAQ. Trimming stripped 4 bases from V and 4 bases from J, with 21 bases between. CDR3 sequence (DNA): TGTGCCAGCAGCTACTCCCCGGCAGACCTTCGCCCAGATACGCAGTATTTT. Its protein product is CASSYSPADLRPDTQYF. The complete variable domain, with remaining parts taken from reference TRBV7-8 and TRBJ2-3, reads GAGVSQSPRYKVAKRGQDVALRCDPISGHVSLFWYQQALGQGPEFLTYFQNEAQLDKSGLPSDRFFAERPEGSVSTLKIQRTQQEDSAVYLCASSYSPADLRPDTQYFGPGTRLTVL.

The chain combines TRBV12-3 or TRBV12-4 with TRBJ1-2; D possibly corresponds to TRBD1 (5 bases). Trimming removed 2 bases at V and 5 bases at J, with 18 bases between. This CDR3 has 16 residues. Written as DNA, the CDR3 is TGTGCCAGCAGTTTACGGGGAGGCGGGGGAGGATATGGCTACACCTTC. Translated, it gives CASSLRGGGGGYGYTF.

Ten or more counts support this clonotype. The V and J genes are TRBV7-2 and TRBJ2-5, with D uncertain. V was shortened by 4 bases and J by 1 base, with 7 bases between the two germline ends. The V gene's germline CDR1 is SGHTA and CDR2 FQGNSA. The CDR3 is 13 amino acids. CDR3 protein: CASSWTFQETQYF. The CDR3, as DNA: TGTGCCAGCAGCTGGACCTTCCAAGAGACCCAGTACTTC.

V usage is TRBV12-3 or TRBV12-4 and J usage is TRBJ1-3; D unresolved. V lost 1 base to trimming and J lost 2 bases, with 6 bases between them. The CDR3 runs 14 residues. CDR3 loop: CASSLGAAGNTIYF. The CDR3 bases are TGTGCCAGCAGTTTAGGGGCGGCTGGAAACACCATATATTTT.

The CDR3 sequence is CASSFSPVQGTQYF. CDR3 bases: TGTGCCAGCAGTTTTTCGCCGGTCCAGGGGACCCAGTACTTC. J is TRBJ2-5 and V is TRBV27; the D gene is possibly TRBD1 (5 bases). From germline, CDR1 is MNHEY and CDR2 SMNVEV (reference sequence). With 3 bases removed from V and 7 bases from J, the gap between germline ends came to 15 bases. The CDR3 totals 14 residues.